The 29 T cell receptor beta chains in this list originate from one sample, sequenced in a study of regulatory T cells in long-lasting Graves disease. Library construction for TCR beta used iRepertoire HTBI primers and Arm-PCR of CDR3 regions. TCRdb independently ran MiXCR on the multiplex PCR reads; one entry per CDR3 protein. The repertoire holds about 470,000 distinct CDR3 sequences, with 14% to 15% as singletons. As to time point: newly diagnosed GD, antithyroid drugs for less than 3 months. Following extraction of RNA from PBMCs, that RNA was used to make the TCR library. These data also formed part of another study, on T cells in Graves' hyperthyroidism and ophthalmopathy.

The sequenced sample was peripheral blood mononuclear cells (PBMCs), obtained at new diagnosis, from a patient treated with antithyroid drugs. Source of these receptors: a woman aged 25 to 39 with Graves disease.

This clonotype was seen ten or more times. V and J are TRBV2 and TRBJ2-1; D is unresolved. This CDR3 contains 12 residues. The V and J ends lost 4 bases and 7 bases respectively, with 8 bases between them. Germline V CDR1 and CDR2: SNHLY, FYNNEI. The CDR3 DNA is TGTGCCAGCAGTGCGCGGCTAAATGAGCAGTTCTTC. Encoded protein: CASSARLNEQFF.

This clonotype was observed a few times. This chain links TRBV20-1 with TRBJ1-3; D perhaps matches TRBD1 (5 bases). The CDR3 spans 13 residues. Germline CDR1 reads DFQATT; CDR2 reads SNEGSKA (reference sequence). The CDR3 reads CSGQGAHGNTIYF. DNA for the CDR3: TGCAGCGGCCAAGGGGCCCACGGAAACACCATATATTTT.

This clonotype came up many times. J is TRBJ1-1 and V is TRBV20-1; no firm D call. The CDR3 length is 11 residues. Germline assignment: CDR1 DFQATT and CDR2 SNEGSKA (reference sequence). Trimming left V 5 bases short and J 3 bases short, with 7 bases between. CDR3 sequence: CSAERDTEAFF. CDR3 nucleotides: TGCAGTGCTGAAAGGGACACTGAAGCTTTCTTT.

This clonotype was detected a few times. The chain links TRBV9 to TRBJ2-7, with 7 bases that match TRBD1. Germline V gene data show CDR1 as SGDLS and CDR2 as YYNGEE. The V segment lost 3 bases and the J segment 3 bases; nucleotides outside the gene matches: 9. This CDR3 is 15 amino acids long. The CDR3 DNA reads TGTGCCAGCAGCGCGGGATCAGGGGGAAACTACGAGCAGTACTTC. This sequence encodes CASSAGSGGNYEQYF.

This rearrangement joins TRBV7-6 to TRBJ2-7; D remains unclear. Germline CDR1 is SGHVS and CDR2 is FNYEAQ. The CDR3 totals 12 residues. V shed 5 bases and J shed 2 bases, with 7 bases lying between them. CDR3 sequence (DNA): TGTGCCAGCAGCCCAGTTACCTACGAGCAGTACTTC. Its translation is CASSPVTYEQYF.

This clonotype was recorded many times. V is TRBV29-1 and J is TRBJ2-1; 7 bases map to TRBD2. Germline trimming cut 7 bases from V and 10 bases from J; bases unmatched to any gene: 4. CDR1 and CDR2 (germline): SQVTM, ANQGSEA. This CDR3 has 10 residues. The CDR3 sequence is CSGREAEQFF. In nucleotides, the CDR3 is TGCAGCGGACGGGAGGCCGAGCAGTTCTTC.

The rearrangement uses TRBV19 and TRBJ1-1; D is perhaps TRBD1 (6 bases). Trimming took off 4 bases at V and 2 bases at J, with 14 bases between the two ends. The germline gives CDR1 LNHDA, CDR2 SQIVND (reference sequence). This CDR3 comprises 15 residues. The DNA of the CDR3 is TGTGCCAGTAGTAATCGAGGGGGTAAAAACACTGAAGCTTTCTTT. Translated, it gives CASSNRGGKNTEAFF.

The V gene is TRBV27, the J gene TRBJ2-1, with TRBD1 as a possible D gene (6 bases). V was cut by 8 bases and J by 7 bases, with 18 bases left in between. The CDR3 totals 14 residues. Germline V gene lookup returns CDR1 MNHEY and CDR2 SMNVEV (reference sequence). Here the CDR3 DNA reads TGTGCCAGCGGGTCCGGGACAAGGAGGAATGAGCAGTTCTTC. Amino acids: CASGSGTRRNEQFF.

This chain uses TRBV20-1 with TRBJ2-3, with 9 nucleotides matching TRBD2. Unmatched junction bases numbered 13, after V lost 1 base and J lost 2 bases. Germline CDR1 and CDR2: DFQATT and SNEGSKA (reference sequence). The CDR3 consists of 18 residues. The CDR3 sequence is CSARGPGLANPYTDTQYF. The DNA of the CDR3 is TGCAGTGCTAGAGGACCGGGACTAGCAAATCCTTACACAGATACGCAGTATTTT.

This clonotype was picked up many times. V is TRBV18 and J is TRBJ1-3; weak D call: TRBD1 (6 bases). Deletions cut 7 bases from V and 0 bases from J, with 13 bases between. CDR1 and CDR2 (germline): KGHSH, LQKENI. This CDR3 is built from 15 residues. CDR3 sequence reads: CASYAQGYSGNTIYF. CDR3 bases: TGTGCCAGCTACGCACAGGGTTACTCTGGAAACACCATATATTTT.

The chain combines TRBV2 with TRBJ1-3; D is unresolved. Per germline, CDR1 SNHLY and CDR2 FYNNEI. Trimming took off 10 bases at V and 0 bases at J, with 22 bases between the two ends. The CDR3 has 17 residues. DNA for the CDR3: TGTGCCACAAACACCGGGCCCCTCTCGGACTCTGGAAACACCATATATTTT. This codes for CATNTGPLSDSGNTIYF.

The CDR3 DNA is TGTGCCAGCTCCGAGGGGGAGAGGGTCTACGAGCAGTACTTC. It encodes CASSEGERVYEQYF. The chain is built from TRBV28 and TRBJ2-7; the D gene is possibly TRBD1 (6 bases). The ends were cut back, 8 bases at V and 3 bases at J, with 17 bases in the middle. The CDR3 sequence is 14 residues long. Germline loops: CDR1 MDHEN, CDR2 SYDVKM. The full variable domain, its missing parts supplied by reference TRBV28 and TRBJ2-7, is DVKVTQSSRYLVKRTGEKVFLECVQDMDHENMFWYRQDPGLGLRLIYFSYDVKMKEKGDIPEGYSVSREKKERFSLILESASTNQTSMYLCASSEGERVYEQYFGPGTRLTVT.

This chain connects TRBV20-1 to TRBJ2-7; D ambiguous. The CDR3 is made up of 12 amino acids. V was trimmed by 6 bases and J by 1 base, leaving 10 bases between them. CDR1 is DFQATT, CDR2 SNEGSKA, per germline (reference sequence). The CDR3 loop reads CSATAGSYEQYF. CDR3 nucleotide sequence: TGCAGTGCAACCGCAGGTTCCTACGAGCAGTACTTC.

Comments on this clonotype: The germline gene is not matched at one end of the junction; a read error may be the cause. The chain has TRBV5-1 and TRBJ2-7, with TRBD1 identical over 7 bases. Germline V lookup: CDR1 SGHRS, CDR2 YFSETQ. The length of the CDR3 is 15 residues. CDR3 bases: TGCGCCAGCAGCTTGGCAGGGACAGCAGCCTACGAGCAGCACTTC. Translation: CASSLAGTAAYEQHF.

The chain employs TRBV19 and TRBJ2-2; 9 nucleotides agree with TRBD1. The CDR3 contains 14 residues. The germline V gene encodes CDR1 LNHDA and CDR2 SQIVND (reference sequence). The V and J ends lost 8 bases and 3 bases, in that order; junction bases with no gene match: 4. The CDR3 loop reads CASARQGDTGELFF. DNA for the CDR3: TGTGCCAGTGCCCGACAGGGGGACACCGGGGAGCTGTTTTTT.

Only a few counts were recorded for this clonotype. The J gene is TRBJ2-2, the V gene TRBV11-2, with D hard to call. The CDR3 spans 14 residues. The ends were cut back, 4 bases at V and 6 bases at J, with 12 bases in the middle. The germline V gene has CDR1 SGHAT and CDR2 FQNNGV. Here the CDR3 DNA reads TGTGCCAGCAGCTCAACCCTCGATGCCGGGGAGCTGTTTTTT. Protein sequence: CASSSTLDAGELFF. Variable domain in full (rest from reference TRBV11-2 and TRBJ2-2): EAGVAQSPRYKIIEKRQSVAFWCNPISGHATLYWYQQILGQGPKLLIQFQNNGVVDDSQLPKDRFSAERLKGVDSTLKIQPAKLEDSAVYLCASSSTLDAGELFFGEGSRLTVL.

The CDR3 nucleotides are TGTGCCAGTAGTGACTTAAACAGGGCCAGCTACGAGCAGTACTTC. Translating it yields CASSDLNRASYEQYF. The rearrangement links TRBV19 to TRBJ2-7, with D perhaps matching TRBD1 (6 bases). Germline-derived CDR1 and CDR2 are LNHDA and SQIVND (reference sequence). This CDR3 region has 15 residues. Trimming pared 5 bases from V and 3 bases from J, leaving 17 bases between.

The table lists this clonotype with a few counts. The rearrangement uses TRBV13 and TRBJ2-1; D might be TRBD2 (7 bases). Deletions cut 4 bases from V and 7 bases from J, with 14 bases between. Germline V gene sequence: CDR1 PRHDT, CDR2 FYEKMQ (reference sequence). This CDR3 region has 14 residues. The CDR3 sequence: CASSYTGRGNEQFF. The CDR3, as DNA: TGTGCCAGCAGCTATACAGGGAGGGGGAATGAGCAGTTCTTC. The whole variable domain, filled in from reference TRBV13 and TRBJ2-1, reads AAGVIQSPRHLIKEKRETATLKCYPIPRHDTVYWYQQGPGQDPQFLISFYEKMQSDKGSIPDRFSAQQFSDYHSELNMSSLELGDSALYFCASSYTGRGNEQFFGPGTRLTVL.

In this sample, this clonotype turned up many times. The chain carries TRBV7-9 and TRBJ2-1, with D unresolved. The CDR3 sequence is 14 residues long. Germline-derived CDR1 and CDR2 are SEHNR and FQNEAQ (reference sequence). V gave up 10 bases and J gave up 9 bases, with 22 bases separating them. CDR3 residues: CANDPEALFGEQFF. CDR3 bases: TGTGCCAACGATCCCGAGGCCCTCTTTGGTGAGCAGTTCTTC.

This clonotype has just one count. Only one base separates this from a far larger clonotype, so it likely reflects a read error. The V call is TRBV6-1, the J call TRBJ2-4; D might be TRBD2 (6 bases). CDR3 length: 14 residues. The germline V and J ends were trimmed by 6 bases and 13 bases, with 22 bases remaining between them. Germline CDR1 and CDR2: MNHNS and SASEGT. CDR3 amino acids: CASSLTSSYNEQYF. The DNA for the CDR3 is TGTGCCAGCAGCTTGACTAGTTCGTACAATGAGCAGTACTTC.

This clonotype came up many times. The chain has TRBV12-3 or TRBV12-4 and TRBJ1-5; D possibly corresponds to TRBD1 (5 bases). This CDR3 contains 13 residues. Trimming removed 6 bases from V and 6 bases from J, with 12 bases in between. The CDR3 DNA is TGTGCCAGCAGCCCTTCCAGGGTTCAGCCCCAGCATTTT. Its protein product is CASSPSRVQPQHF.

As for this clonotype: A much bigger clone sits one base away, suggesting this may be a read error. The chain joins TRBV2 to TRBJ2-3, with TRBD2 identical over 8 bases. This CDR3 is 17 amino acids long. CDR1 and CDR2 from the germline V gene are SNHLY and FYNNEI. J was trimmed by 6 bases and V by 7 bases; bases with no gene match: 18. CDR3 DNA sequence: TGTGCCAGCACCATCAGCGGGGGCTCTCCAAGTTCCGATACGCAGTATTTT. Protein: CASTISGGSPSSDTQYF.

J is TRBJ2-1 and V is TRBV10-3, with TRBD2 matching 13 bases. The germline gives CDR1 ENHRY, CDR2 SYGVKD. The CDR3 spans 15 residues. The J segment lost 7 bases and the V segment lost 7 bases, leaving 7 bases of the junction unmatched. In nucleotides, the CDR3 is TGTGCCATCACAGGACTAGCGGGAGAGGGTAATGAGCAGTTCTTC. Protein product: CAITGLAGEGNEQFF.

This clonotype was detected ten times or more. This rearrangement joins TRBV11-2 to TRBJ2-5; 10 bases fit TRBD1. The CDR3 is 14 residues long. In germline, CDR1 is SGHAT, CDR2 FQNNGV. Germline trimming cut 5 bases from V and 4 bases from J; bases unmatched to any gene: 4. The CDR3 sequence is CASSARTGGETQYF. The CDR3 nucleotides read TGTGCCAGCAGCGCCCGGACAGGGGGAGAGACCCAGTACTTC.

This clonotype was observed at least ten times. The chain recombines TRBV20-1 with TRBJ1-1; no firm D call. The ends were cut back, 3 bases at V and 7 bases at J, with 18 bases in the middle. The CDR3 length is 14 residues. Germline loops: CDR1 DFQATT, CDR2 SNEGSKA (reference sequence). DNA of the CDR3: TGCAGTGCTAGTGGAGGGAATAAGGCGTTTGAAGCTTTCTTT. Its protein product is CSASGGNKAFEAFF.

The sample holds many counts of this clonotype. This chain connects TRBV12-3 or TRBV12-4 to TRBJ1-5; TRBD1 matches 7 bases. Trimming at V came to 4 bases and at J to 3 bases, leaving 3 bases not matched to a gene. The CDR3 consists of 14 residues. Here the CDR3 DNA reads TGTGCCAGCAGTTCCGGGACAGTCAATCAGCCCCAGCATTTT. Encoded protein: CASSSGTVNQPQHF.

This rearrangement joins TRBV12-3 or TRBV12-4 to TRBJ2-3; no clear D gene. Deletions cut 5 bases from V and 6 bases from J, with 12 bases between. The CDR3 sequence is 13 residues long. CDR3 coding DNA: TGTGCCAGCAGTACATTACCTGGGGATACGCAGTATTTT. The encoded protein is CASSTLPGDTQYF.

V is TRBV24-1 and J is TRBJ2-1; no clear D gene. This CDR3 comprises 12 residues. The V gene's germline CDR1 is KGHDR and CDR2 SFDVKD. With 2 bases removed from V and 16 bases from J, the gap between germline ends came to 14 bases. The CDR3 loop reads CATSDSTPVEFF. DNA of the CDR3: TGTGCCACCAGTGATTCAACCCCGGTCGAATTCTTC.

The sample holds many counts of this clonotype. The rearrangement links TRBV12-3 or TRBV12-4 to TRBJ1-1; TRBD1 might be the D (6 bases). Deletions cut 10 bases from V and 3 bases from J, with 21 bases between. CDR3 length equals 15 residues. The CDR3 is CATTHGGGQDTEAFF. Written as DNA, the CDR3 is TGTGCCACTACCCACGGGGGGGGGCAGGACACTGAAGCTTTCTTT.